These T cell receptor beta chains were read from a single sample in a study of blood T cells in healthy people across ages. In TCRdb, the 5' RACE reads were re-called with MiXCR into one record per CDR3 protein. Of more than 600,000 distinct CDR3 sequences listed, more than 20% are singletons. These records were also assigned to another study, of T cells of mothers and their children.

The source material was blood. All receptors come from a boy between 10 and 17 years old in good health. The CDR3 runs from the conserved cysteine through the conserved F or W. D genes are given only for firm matches. Size tells how often a clone was seen (once, few, many) or the class of an expanded clone, and some rows leave it out.

cdr3_aa,cdr3_nt,v_call,clone_size,d_call,j_call
CASSQASAGVNTGELFF,TGTGCCAGCAGCCAGGCGTCCGCGGGGGTGAACACCGGGGAGCTGTTTTTT,TRBV3-1,.,TRBD2,TRBJ2-2
CSVESWTGTNEKLFF,TGCAGCGTTGAATCCTGGACAGGGACTAATGAAAAACTGTTTTTT,TRBV29-1,.,TRBD1,TRBJ1-4
CASRPTGRSEQFF,TGTGCCAGCCGTCCGACAGGGCGAAGCGAGCAGTTCTTC,TRBV27,.,TRBD1,TRBJ2-1
CSARDWGSGSSNEQFF,TGCAGTGCTAGAGATTGGGGTAGCGGGAGCAGTAATGAGCAGTTCTTC,TRBV20-1,.,TRBD2,TRBJ2-1
CASSVDSGGSREQYF,TGTGCCAGCAGCGTAGATAGCGGGGGTTCCCGGGAGCAGTACTTC,TRBV9,.,TRBD2,TRBJ2-5
CASNRDIQETQYF,TGTGCCAGCAATCGGGACATCCAAGAGACCCAGTACTTC,TRBV9,.,.,TRBJ2-5
CASSRDRGLTIYF,TGTGCCAGCAGCCGGGACAGGGGGCTCACCATATATTTT,TRBV7-8,.,TRBD1,TRBJ1-3
CASSISGGAAKTQYF,TGTGCCAGCAGTATTAGCGGGGGGGCCGCGAAGACCCAGTACTTC,TRBV7-2,many,TRBD2,TRBJ2-5
CASSPGGDVTYNEQFF,TGTGCCAGCAGCCCAGGAGGCGACGTGACCTACAATGAGCAGTTCTTC,TRBV9,.,.,TRBJ2-1
CSVESRDRAAYEQYF,TGCAGCGTTGAATCGAGGGACAGAGCAGCCTACGAGCAGTACTTC,TRBV29-1,.,TRBD1,TRBJ2-7
CASSWTGTGGGRKETQYF,TGTGCCAGCAGTTGGACCGGGACAGGGGGCGGTCGGAAGGAGACCCAGTACTTC,TRBV12-3/TRBV12-4,.,TRBD1,TRBJ2-5
CASSFGTSGDNEQFF,TGTGCCAGCAGTTTCGGGACTAGCGGGGACAATGAGCAGTTCTTC,TRBV27,few,TRBD2,TRBJ2-1
CASSELEEIAKNIQYF,TGTGCCAGCAGTGAATTGGAGGAGATAGCCAAAAACATTCAGTACTTC,TRBV25-1,few,.,TRBJ2-4
CASSPYGGEQYF,TGTGCCAGCAGCCCATATGGGGGCGAGCAGTACTTC,TRBV7-9,.,.,TRBJ2-7
CASSHRRLAALYNEQFF,TGCGCCAGCAGCCATAGAAGACTAGCGGCTTTGTACAATGAGCAGTTCTTC,TRBV4-1,.,TRBD2,TRBJ2-1
CASSYRVTGELFF,TGTGCCAGCAGCTACAGGGTAACCGGGGAGCTGTTTTTT,TRBV6-2/TRBV6-3,many,.,TRBJ2-2
CASSPTQEPGAEAFF,TGTGCCAGCAGCCCGACACAGGAGCCAGGTGCTGAAGCTTTCTTT,TRBV7-3,.,.,TRBJ1-1
CASLEAGVLYEQYF,TGTGCCAGCCTGGAAGCGGGTGTTCTCTACGAGCAGTACTTC,TRBV28,few,.,TRBJ2-7
CSARLAGGRETQYF,TGCAGTGCTAGACTAGCGGGGGGGCGGGAGACCCAGTACTTC,TRBV20-1,many,TRBD2,TRBJ2-5
CATSRGRLFRETQYF,TGTGCCACCAGCAGAGGGAGACTTTTCCGAGAGACCCAGTACTTC,TRBV15,.,.,TRBJ2-5
CASTPIRGLSNQPQHF,TGTGCCAGTACCCCGATAAGGGGGCTTAGCAATCAGCCCCAGCATTTT,TRBV19,.,TRBD1,TRBJ1-5
CASSLVTSGRAYYNEQFF,TGTGCCAGCAGCTTAGTGACTAGCGGGAGGGCTTACTACAATGAGCAGTTCTTC,TRBV7-9,few,TRBD2,TRBJ2-1
CASGPRVMDNEQFF,TGTGCTAGTGGACCCAGGGTGATGGACAATGAGCAGTTCTTC,TRBV12-5,.,.,TRBJ2-1
CASSQVGPLKETQYF,TGCGCCAGCAGCCAAGTTGGTCCCTTAAAAGAGACCCAGTACTTC,TRBV4-1,.,.,TRBJ2-5
CSATGQIYGYTF,TGCAGTGCCACCGGACAGATCTATGGCTACACCTTC,TRBV20-1,.,.,TRBJ1-2
CASSFSGLGEQCF,TGTGCCAGCAGTTTTTCGGGCTTGGGGGAGCAGTGCTTC,TRBV6-6,.,.,TRBJ2-7
CASILQTSGSPGETQYF,TGTGCCAGCATTCTCCAGACTAGCGGGAGCCCGGGGGAGACCCAGTACTTC,TRBV6-5,.,TRBD2,TRBJ2-5
CSAEGTENTEAFF,TGCAGTGCTGAGGGGACAGAGAACACTGAAGCTTTCTTT,TRBV20-1,few,TRBD1,TRBJ1-1
CASSLGRQGNEQFF,TGTGCCAGCAGCCTAGGAAGACAGGGAAATGAGCAGTTCTTC,TRBV3-1,.,TRBD1,TRBJ2-1
CASRNTREKLFF,TGTGCCAGCAGGAATACGCGGGAAAAACTGTTTTTT,TRBV2,.,.,TRBJ1-4
CASSEVAGSYEQYF,TGTGCCAGCAGTGAAGTGGCCGGCTCCTACGAGCAGTACTTC,TRBV6-1,.,.,TRBJ2-7
CSARTLAVFTYEQYF,TGCAGTGCTAGAACACTAGCGGTATTTACCTACGAGCAGTACTTC,TRBV20-1,.,TRBD2,TRBJ2-7
CASSIAFQETQYF,TGTGCCAGCAGCATAGCTTTCCAAGAGACCCAGTACTTC,TRBV27,few,.,TRBJ2-5
CATSDPGLAGINEQFF,TGTGCCACCAGTGATCCGGGACTAGCGGGCATAAATGAGCAGTTCTTC,TRBV24-1,.,TRBD2,TRBJ2-1
CATSRVVGYEQYF,TGTGCCACCAGCAGAGTTGTAGGCTACGAGCAGTACTTC,TRBV15,few,.,TRBJ2-7
CASSPQGAGNEKLFF,TGTGCCAGCTCGCCCCAGGGGGCAGGTAATGAAAAACTGTTTTTT,TRBV18,.,TRBD1,TRBJ1-4
CASSQDTEGANEQFF,TGTGCCAGCAGCCAAGATACTGAGGGGGCCAATGAGCAGTTCTTC,TRBV3-1,.,TRBD1,TRBJ2-1
CASSQGSVAFRETQYF,TGTGCCAGCAGCCAAGGAAGCGTCGCTTTCCGAGAGACCCAGTACTTC,TRBV4-2,few,.,TRBJ2-5
CASSLLPEDYNEQFF,TGTGCCAGCAGCTTATTGCCAGAGGATTACAATGAGCAGTTCTTC,TRBV7-2,.,.,TRBJ2-1
CASGSGQFRTYNEQFF,TGTGCTAGTGGATCCGGACAGTTCCGAACCTACAATGAGCAGTTCTTC,TRBV12-5,once,.,TRBJ2-1
CASSQGGSPTYEQYF,TGCGCCAGCAGCCAAGGTGGCAGTCCGACCTACGAGCAGTACTTC,TRBV4-1,.,.,TRBJ2-7
CVSSAPGQGKETQYF,TGTGTCAGCAGCGCGCCGGGACAGGGTAAAGAGACCCAGTACTTC,TRBV9,few,TRBD1,TRBJ2-5
CASSPGGTNYGYTF,TGTGCCAGCAGCCCAGGGGGAACTAACTATGGCTACACCTTC,TRBV12-3/TRBV12-4,.,TRBD1,TRBJ1-2
CASSTGEGAEQYF,TGTGCCAGCAGTACGGGGGAGGGGGCCGAGCAGTACTTC,TRBV6-5,.,.,TRBJ2-7
CASSLGTSLDGEQFF,TGTGCCAGCAGTTTAGGGACTAGCCTGGATGGTGAGCAGTTCTTC,TRBV28,few,TRBD2,TRBJ2-1
CSAHYQGTSGLYEQYF,TGCAGTGCTCATTATCAAGGGACTAGCGGACTCTACGAGCAGTACTTC,TRBV20-1,.,TRBD2,TRBJ2-7
CASSPGPGTLNTGELFF,TGCGCCAGCAGCCCTGGTCCGGGGACTTTGAACACCGGGGAGCTGTTTTTT,TRBV5-1,.,.,TRBJ2-2
CASSEEVYQYEQFF,TGTGCCAGCAGTGAAGAAGTTTATCAGTACGAGCAGTTCTTC,TRBV6-4,.,.,TRBJ2-1
CSARAGTGSYEQYF,TGCAGTGCTAGAGCCGGGACAGGGTCCTACGAGCAGTACTTC,TRBV20-1,few,TRBD1,TRBJ2-7
CASSLSLDRDNEQFF,TGTGCCAGCAGCTTATCCCTGGACAGAGACAACGAGCAGTTCTTC,TRBV7-9,.,.,TRBJ2-1
CASLGGRETQYF,TGTGCCAGCTTAGGAGGGAGAGAGACCCAGTACTTC,TRBV11-2,.,.,TRBJ2-5
CASSLQLVRHEQFF,TGTGCCAGCAGTCTTCAACTAGTCCGCCATGAGCAGTTCTTC,TRBV12-3/TRBV12-4,few,.,TRBJ2-1
CASSPPRADISYNEQFF,TGTGCCAGCAGCCCCCCTAGAGCGGATATCTCCTACAATGAGCAGTTCTTC,TRBV4-2,few,.,TRBJ2-1
CASSLYGGFQETQYF,TGTGCCAGCAGCTTATACGGGGGCTTTCAAGAGACCCAGTACTTC,TRBV7-8,.,.,TRBJ2-5
CSATSGSTDTQYF,TGCAGTGCAACTAGCGGGAGCACAGATACGCAGTATTTT,TRBV20-1,few,TRBD2,TRBJ2-3
CASSEEVGAGKTQYF,TGTGCCAGCAGTGAGGAGGTAGGGGCGGGAAAGACCCAGTACTTC,TRBV25-1,few,.,TRBJ2-5
CASSPNRGHDEQYF,TGTGCCAGCAGCCCGAACAGGGGGCACGACGAGCAGTACTTC,TRBV7-2,.,TRBD1,TRBJ2-7
CASSQWDSFYGGYTF,TGTGCCAGCAGTCAGTGGGACTCCTTCTATGGGGGCTACACCTTC,TRBV6-5,.,.,TRBJ1-2